Below, 10 T cell receptor beta chains from the same sample are listed, as sequenced in a study of T-cell memory formation after mild COVID-19. In TCRdb, the 5' RACE reads were re-called with MiXCR into one record per CDR3 protein. The sample lists 250,000 to 350,000 distinct CDR3 sequences, about 15% occurring once. Sequenced material: PBMCs or a T cell subset sorted from them (not recorded which). The receptors come from a man between 18 and 35 years old who had mild COVID-19 (a few samples of this study predate the infection). Cell type and time point are not known.

The V gene is TRBV7-2, the J gene TRBJ2-7; tentatively, D is TRBD1 or TRBD2 (5 bases each). From germline, CDR1 is SGHTA and CDR2 FQGNSA. The CDR3 is 13 residues long. The V gene lost 5 bases and the J gene lost 2 bases, with 10 bases spanning the gap. CDR3 in amino acids: CASSPRDPYEQYF. The CDR3 DNA sequence: TGTGCCAGCAGCCCTCGGGACCCCTACGAGCAGTACTTC.

The rearrangement links TRBV7-8 to TRBJ1-1; D gene uncertain. The CDR3 runs to 13 residues. V was shortened by 5 bases and J by 6 bases, with 13 bases between the two germline ends. Germline assignment: CDR1 SGHVS and CDR2 FQNEAQ. In nucleotides, the CDR3 is TGTGCCAGCAGCCTACAGCAAAACTCTGAAGCTTTCTTT. Translated, it gives CASSLQQNSEAFF.

This rearrangement joins TRBV7-8 to TRBJ1-1, with 10 bases identical to TRBD1. The CDR3 spans 16 residues. Germline V gives CDR1 SGHVS, CDR2 FQNEAQ. Trimming at V came to 0 bases and at J to 4 bases, leaving 5 bases not matched to a gene. The CDR3 spells CASSLARTGGFTEAFF. The CDR3 DNA sequence: TGTGCCAGCAGCTTAGCAAGGACAGGGGGTTTCACTGAAGCTTTCTTT.

This chain joins TRBV24-1 and TRBJ2-7, with a possible D match to TRBD1 (6 bases). Trimming took off 10 bases at V and 0 bases at J, with 21 bases between the two ends. The germline CDR1 and CDR2 sequences are KGHDR and SFDVKD. The CDR3 spans 16 residues. For the CDR3, the DNA is TGTGCCACTAGGAGAGATGGGACACCGGACTCCTACGAGCAGTACTTC. It yields the protein CATRRDGTPDSYEQYF.

This clonotype was observed a few times. The chain joins TRBV10-3 to TRBJ2-5, with 8 bases that match TRBD2. The CDR3 is made up of 13 amino acids. Germline V gene data show CDR1 as ENHRY and CDR2 as SYGVKD. The V gene end was trimmed by 9 bases and the J gene end by 3 bases; junction bases not matched to a gene: 6. CDR3 DNA sequence: TGTGCCATAAAGGGAGCGGGGGAAGAGACCCAGTACTTC. It is translated as CAIKGAGEETQYF.

This clonotype has a count of ten or more. The chain recombines TRBV5-6 with TRBJ1-4; D gene uncertain. The V and J ends lost 2 bases and 8 bases respectively, with 7 bases between them. Per the germline V gene, CDR1 is SGHDT and CDR2 is YYEEEE. The CDR3 has 12 residues. The CDR3 loop is CASSLGGEKLFF. Here the CDR3 DNA reads TGTGCCAGCAGCTTAGGAGGCGAAAAACTGTTTTTT.

This rearrangement joins TRBV10-3 to TRBJ2-5; D perhaps matches TRBD2 (7 bases). Trimming pared 3 bases from V and 5 bases from J, leaving 10 bases between. Germline CDR1 and CDR2: ENHRY and SYGVKD. CDR3 length: 13 amino acids. CDR3 amino acids: CAISEGGAETQYF. The CDR3 region has the DNA TGTGCCATCAGTGAAGGGGGGGCGGAGACCCAGTACTTC.

This clonotype was seen a handful of times. The J gene is TRBJ2-3, the V gene TRBV28; unclear D gene. V was pared by 8 bases and J by 6 bases, with 12 bases between. The CDR3 loop spans 12 amino acids. Looked up from germline, CDR1 is MDHEN and CDR2 is SYDVKM. This CDR3 reads CASGPFSDTQYF. The DNA for the CDR3 is TGTGCCAGCGGCCCCTTTTCGGATACGCAGTATTTT.

This clonotype was observed at least ten times. This chain uses TRBV24-1 with TRBJ2-1; 7 bases agree with TRBD1. V was clipped by 1 base and J by 5 bases; unmatched bases: 7. CDR3 length: 16 amino acids. Germline CDR1 and CDR2: KGHDR and SFDVKD. In DNA form, the CDR3 reads TGTGCCACCAGTGATTTAGACAGGGCCGCTAACAATGAGCAGTTCTTC. As protein: CATSDLDRAANNEQFF.

This clonotype came up a few times. V gene TRBV5-6 combines with J gene TRBJ1-5; TRBD1 is a possible D gene (5 bases). This CDR3 has 17 amino acids. V gave up 0 bases and J gave up 5 bases, with 18 bases separating them. Germline CDR1 is SGHDT and CDR2 is YYEEEE. The CDR3 protein is CASSLGGGARFDQPQHF. For the CDR3, the DNA is TGTGCCAGCAGCTTGGGGGGCGGGGCGCGTTTCGATCAGCCCCAGCATTTT.